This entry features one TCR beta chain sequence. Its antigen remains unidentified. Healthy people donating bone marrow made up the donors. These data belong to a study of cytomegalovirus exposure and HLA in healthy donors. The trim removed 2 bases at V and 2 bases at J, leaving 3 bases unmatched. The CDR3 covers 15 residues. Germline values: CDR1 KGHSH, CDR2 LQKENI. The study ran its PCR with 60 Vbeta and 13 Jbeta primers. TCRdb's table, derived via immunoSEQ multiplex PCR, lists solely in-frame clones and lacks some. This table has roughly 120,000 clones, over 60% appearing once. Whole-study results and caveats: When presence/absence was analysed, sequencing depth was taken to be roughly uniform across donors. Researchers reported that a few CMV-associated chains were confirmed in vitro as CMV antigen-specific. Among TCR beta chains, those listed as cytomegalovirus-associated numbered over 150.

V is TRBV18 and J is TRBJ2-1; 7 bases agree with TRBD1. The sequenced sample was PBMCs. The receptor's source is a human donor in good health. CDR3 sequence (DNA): TGTGCCAGCTCACCAATGGGACAGACCTACAATGAGCAGTTCTTC. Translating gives CASSPMGQTYNEQFF. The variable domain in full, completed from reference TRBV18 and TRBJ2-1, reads NAGVMQNPRHLVRRRGQEARLRCSPMKGHSHVYWYRQLPEEGLKFMVYLQKENIIDESGMPKERFSAEFPKEGPSILRIQQVVRGDSAAYFCASSPMGQTYNEQFFGPGTRLTVL.